The TCR beta chain under discussion was sequenced for a study of T cell responses to AZD1222 COVID-19 vaccine. Germline V gene lookup returns CDR1 MNHEY and CDR2 SVGAGI. This CDR3 contains 14 residues. V shed 6 bases and J shed 3 bases, with 11 bases lying between them. Study outcomes and limitations: It should be noted that donors were predominantly white British and more often female, and clonal diversity was possibly underestimated. With two AZD1222 doses given, Spike-specific TCR breadth and depth both rose. Close to half of spike-specific TCRs reportedly recognize unmutated variant regions.

This clone was recorded once. The antigen is not known. This table comes from immunoSEQ multiplex PCR, and its TCRdb copy is limited to in-frame clones, with some not included. Of 90,000 to 150,000 clones detected, approximately 83% appear once; the ten largest clones hold more than 7.5%. This chain links TRBV6-5 with TRBJ2-2; D is ambiguous. The sequence came from an adult in good health. The sample was peripheral blood, taken on day 0 of AZD1222 vaccination. In nucleotides, the CDR3 is TGTGCCAGCAGGCATTCTTTGTACACCGGGGAGCTGTTTTTT. This translates into CASRHSLYTGELFF.